These 32 T cell receptor beta chains share one sample of origin, sequenced in a study of blood T cell repertoires in COVID-19. The repertoire was sequenced with immunoSEQ multiplex PCR; TCRdb's copy has only in-frame clones and lacks some. The repertoire holds around 200,000 clones, 87% seen once, with 1.5% to 2% in the top ten. Sequenced sample: peripheral blood. These TCRs come from a man in his forties or fifties with active or convalescent COVID-19.

The rearrangement links TRBV19 to TRBJ1-5, with no clear D. V lost 4 bases and J 0 bases, leaving 10 bases between the germline ends. CDR3 size: 15 residues. CDR1 is LNHDA, CDR2 SQIVND, per germline (reference sequence). The CDR3 sequence is CASSSTEYSNQPQHF. The CDR3, as DNA: TGTGCCAGTAGTAGTACAGAGTATAGCAATCAGCCCCAGCATTTT.

The rearrangement joins TRBV5-1 to TRBJ1-4, with a possible D match to TRBD1 (5 bases). The ends were cut back, 4 bases at V and 7 bases at J, with 17 bases in the middle. CDR3 length equals 15 residues. Germline CDR1 SGHRS, CDR2 YFSETQ. CDR3 sequence reads: CASSLRGGEGEKLFF. The CDR3 DNA reads TGCGCCAGCAGCCTACGGGGAGGGGAGGGTGAAAAACTGTTTTTT. Combining the CDR3 with reference TRBV5-1 and TRBJ1-4 gives the whole variable domain KAGVTQTPRYLIKTRGQQVTLSCSPISGHRSVSWYQQTPGQGLQFLFEYFSETQRNKGNFPGRFSGRQFSNSRSEMNVSTLELGDSALYLCASSLRGGEGEKLFFGSGTQLSVL.

V and J are TRBV27 and TRBJ1-2, with 8 bases aligning to TRBD1. Trimming cost V 4 bases and J 8 bases; bases outside gene matches: 6. Germline values: CDR1 MNHEY, CDR2 SMNVEV (reference sequence). The CDR3 is 13 amino acids. The CDR3: CASSSINRGGYTF. The DNA for the CDR3 is TGTGCCAGCAGTTCTATAAACAGGGGGGGCTACACCTTC.

This rearrangement joins TRBV6-6 to TRBJ1-1, with 7 bases lining up with TRBD1. Germline V lookup: CDR1 MNHNY, CDR2 SVGAGI (reference sequence). V shed 0 bases, J shed 6 bases, and the junction held 7 bases outside the gene matches. The CDR3 loop spans 15 amino acids. The CDR3 DNA reads as TGTGCCAGCAGTTACTCAGGGGGCGGTAAGGCTGAAGCTTTCTTT. The encoded protein is CASSYSGGGKAEAFF.

The CDR3 region is CASSLATGGGDSYEQYF. The CDR3 region has the DNA TGTGCCAGCAGCTTAGCGACGGGAGGGGGCGACTCCTACGAGCAGTACTTC. The chain carries TRBV7-2 and TRBJ2-7, with TRBD2 as a possible D gene (8 bases). Germline V gene data show CDR1 as SGHTA and CDR2 as FQGNSA. CDR3 length equals 17 residues. The V and J ends lost 0 bases and 0 bases respectively, with 15 bases between them.

This rearrangement joins TRBV11-2 to TRBJ2-7, with D perhaps matching TRBD2 (5 bases). This CDR3 is built from 16 residues. Germline assignment: CDR1 SGHAT and CDR2 FQNNGV. Trimming took off 2 bases at V and 0 bases at J, with 14 bases between the two ends. In DNA form, the CDR3 reads TGTGCCAGCAGCTTACACGAGTGGGAGACCTCCTACGAGCAGTACTTC. It codes for CASSLHEWETSYEQYF. The full variable domain, its missing parts supplied by reference TRBV11-2 and TRBJ2-7, is EAGVAQSPRYKIIEKRQSVAFWCNPISGHATLYWYQQILGQGPKLLIQFQNNGVVDDSQLPKDRFSAERLKGVDSTLKIQPAKLEDSAVYLCASSLHEWETSYEQYFGPGTRLTVT.

This chain connects TRBV5-1 to TRBJ2-7; D not resolved. This CDR3 is built from 14 residues. The V gene's germline CDR1 is SGHRS and CDR2 YFSETQ. Trimming took 1 base from V and 2 from J, leaving 10 bases between them. The CDR3 here is CASSLILGAYEQYF. DNA for the CDR3: TGCGCCAGCAGCTTGATCCTAGGAGCCTACGAGCAGTACTTC.

The genes are TRBV6-4 and TRBJ2-4; 11 bases fit TRBD2. Germline trimming cut 0 bases from V and 7 bases from J; bases unmatched to any gene: 2. This CDR3 region has 15 residues. CDR1 and CDR2 (germline): MRHNA, SNTAGT. The CDR3 here is CASSDSSGGANIQYF. CDR3 in DNA: TGTGCCAGCAGTGACTCTAGCGGGGGGGCCAACATTCAGTACTTC.

This rearrangement joins TRBV19 to TRBJ2-3; TRBD2 matches 7 bases. CDR1 and CDR2 (germline): LNHDA, SQIVND (reference sequence). CDR3 length: 14 amino acids. V gave up 5 bases and J gave up 0 bases; unmatched junction bases: 2. The CDR3 DNA reads as TGTGCCAGTAGTGATAGCGGGAGCACAGATACGCAGTATTTT. This gives the protein CASSDSGSTDTQYF. The full variable domain, rest sourced from reference TRBV19 and TRBJ2-3, is DGGITQSPKYLFRKEGQNVTLSCEQNLNHDAMYWYRQDPGQGLRLIYYSQIVNDFQKGDIAEGYSVSREKKESFPLTVTSAQKNPTAFYLCASSDSGSTDTQYFGPGTRLTVL.

This chain links TRBV29-1 with TRBJ2-1; 10 bases align to TRBD1. This CDR3 has 15 residues. Germline values: CDR1 SQVTM, CDR2 ANQGSEA. With 5 bases clipped from V and 3 bases from J, the junction kept 7 bases outside the gene matches. CDR3 coding DNA: TGCAGCGTTCGGTCTCGGGACAGGGGCTACAATGAGCAGTTCTTC. Protein product: CSVRSRDRGYNEQFF.

Regarding this clone: This specimen includes other DNA sequences encoding the same CDR3. This rearrangement joins TRBV5-1 to TRBJ2-7; 9 bases are shared with TRBD1. Germline lookup yields CDR1 SGHRS and CDR2 YFSETQ. The CDR3 is 15 amino acids. J was trimmed by 1 base and V by 0 bases; bases with no gene match: 2. CDR3 loop: CASSLAGTGSYEQYF. The CDR3 region has the DNA TGCGCCAGCAGCTTGGCAGGGACAGGGTCCTACGAGCAGTACTTC.

This chain joins TRBV28 and TRBJ1-2, with a possible D match to TRBD1 (6 bases). CDR3 length: 13 residues. The germline gives CDR1 MDHEN, CDR2 SYDVKM. V was trimmed by 4 bases and J by 4 bases, leaving 10 bases between them. This CDR3 is CASSSHRAYGYTF. CDR3 sequence (DNA): TGTGCCAGCAGTTCCCACAGGGCCTATGGCTACACCTTC.

The gene calls are TRBV11-2 and TRBJ1-2, with a weak D call TRBD1 (6 bases). The germline gives CDR1 SGHAT, CDR2 FQNNGV. Trimming cost V 1 base and J 6 bases, with 6 bases left between them. The CDR3 totals 12 residues. In nucleotides, the CDR3 is TGTGCCAGCAGCTTAGCAGGGGATGGCTACACCTTC. Translated: CASSLAGDGYTF.

This clone was seen a handful of times. This chain uses TRBV2 with TRBJ2-1; TRBD1 matches 12 bases. V shed 7 bases and J 13 bases; nucleotides not matched to a gene: 8. This CDR3 is 13 amino acids long. The germline CDR1 and CDR2 sequences are SNHLY and FYNNEI. The CDR3 loop reads CASNLGQGADQFF. CDR3 DNA sequence: TGTGCCAGCAACCTGGGACAGGGGGCTGATCAGTTCTTC. Full variable domain (outside the CDR3, taken from reference TRBV2 and TRBJ2-1): EPEVTQTPSHQVTQMGQEVILRCVPISNHLYFYWYRQILGQKVEFLVSFYNNEISEKSEIFDDQFSVERPDGSNFTLKIRSTKLEDSAMYFCASNLGQGADQFFGPGTRLTVL.

The chain recombines TRBV6-5 with TRBJ2-2; 10 positions agree with TRBD2. Germline CDR1 reads MNHEY; CDR2 reads SVGAGI. There are 16 residues in the CDR3. The ends lost 4 bases at V and 5 bases at J; junction bases unmatched: 7. CDR3 sequence reads: CASSFLAGGLTGELFF. CDR3 nucleotides: TGTGCCAGCAGTTTTTTAGCGGGGGGCCTGACCGGGGAGCTGTTTTTT.

V is TRBV11-2 and J is TRBJ1-5, with TRBD1 as a possible D gene (6 bases). Germline values: CDR1 SGHAT, CDR2 FQNNGV. This CDR3 has 16 residues. V lost 1 base and J 2 bases, leaving 12 bases between the germline ends. CDR3 in DNA: TGTGCCAGCAGCTTAGGAGGGGGAGGGGGCAATCAGCCCCAGCATTTT. It is translated as CASSLGGGGGNQPQHF.

In its sample, this clone was seen once. The chain uses TRBV18 and TRBJ1-5; 7 bases match TRBD1. J was trimmed by 1 base and V by 8 bases; bases with no gene match: 2. Germline CDR1 and CDR2: KGHSH and LQKENI. The length of the CDR3 is 13 residues. The CDR3 region has the DNA TGTGCCAGCACGGGACAGAGCAATCAGCCCCAGCATTTT. It codes for CASTGQSNQPQHF. Variable domain in full (rest from reference TRBV18 and TRBJ1-5): NAGVMQNPRHLVRRRGQEARLRCSPMKGHSHVYWYRQLPEEGLKFMVYLQKENIIDESGMPKERFSAEFPKEGPSILRIQQVVRGDSAAYFCASTGQSNQPQHFGDGTRLSIL.

This chain joins TRBV10-2 and TRBJ2-2; 8 bases are a match to TRBD1. With V trimmed by 8 bases and J by 5 bases, 7 bases remained unmatched. The CDR3 sequence is 14 residues long. The V gene's germline CDR1 is WSHSY and CDR2 SAAADI. Here the CDR3 DNA reads TGCGCCAGCTGGGGACAGGCAAATACCGGGGAGCTGTTTTTT. Its protein product is CASWGQANTGELFF.

This chain connects TRBV4-1 to TRBJ2-1; 8 bases fit TRBD1. Losses at the gene ends were 2 bases for V and 12 bases for J; bases not matched to a gene: 9. Germline V gives CDR1 MGHRA, CDR2 YSYEKL. This CDR3 is built from 14 residues. Here the CDR3 reads CASSQILGQGGQFF. In nucleotides, the CDR3 is TGCGCCAGCAGCCAAATTTTAGGACAGGGAGGGCAGTTCTTC.

This clone was observed once. The chain is built from TRBV19 and TRBJ2-5, with D possibly matching TRBD2 (7 bases). The CDR3 is made up of 14 amino acids. Per the germline V gene, CDR1 is LNHDA and CDR2 is SQIVND (reference sequence). Trimming removed 3 bases from V and 4 bases from J, with 12 bases in between. Here the CDR3 DNA reads TGTGCCAGTAGTATTACGGGGGGCCGAGAGACCCAGTACTTC. Its protein product is CASSITGGRETQYF.

The chain joins TRBV25-1 to TRBJ2-7; 9 bases fit TRBD1. V was clipped by 6 bases and J by 1 base; unmatched bases: 1. There are 13 residues in the CDR3. CDR1 is MGHDK and CDR2 is SYGVNS in the germline V gene. CDR3 loop: CASRGQGSYEQYF. Here the CDR3 DNA reads TGTGCCAGCAGAGGACAGGGGTCCTACGAGCAGTACTTC.

This chain links TRBV11-2 with TRBJ2-3; TRBD1 might be the D (7 bases). The CDR3 is made up of 16 amino acids. Germline V gene data show CDR1 as SGHAT and CDR2 as FQNNGV. V dropped 0 bases and J dropped 1 base, with 11 bases sitting between them. The CDR3 protein is CASSLDQGGGTDTQYF. CDR3 bases: TGTGCCAGCAGCTTAGATCAGGGGGGTGGCACAGATACGCAGTATTTT.

The gene calls are TRBV13 and TRBJ1-2; D might be TRBD1 (6 bases). The V gene's germline CDR1 is PRHDT and CDR2 FYEKMQ (reference sequence). With 5 bases removed from V and 4 bases from J, the gap between germline ends came to 17 bases. The CDR3 sequence is 15 residues long. Written as DNA, the CDR3 is TGTGCCAGCAGCGGAAGGGCAGGGGTCACCTATGGCTACACCTTC. Translated: CASSGRAGVTYGYTF.

This clone was observed once. The chain recombines TRBV28 with TRBJ1-1, with 8 nucleotides matching TRBD1. CDR1 is MDHEN, CDR2 SYDVKM, per germline. The CDR3 totals 15 residues. The V segment lost 5 bases and the J segment 5 bases; nucleotides outside the gene matches: 10. The CDR3 bases are TGTGCCAGCAGTCTCGGGGGACAGGTAACGACTGAAGCTTTCTTT. As protein: CASSLGGQVTTEAFF.

The V gene is TRBV28, the J gene TRBJ2-7; 7 bases are shared with TRBD2. Looked up from germline, CDR1 is MDHEN and CDR2 is SYDVKM. V gave up 5 bases and J gave up 1 base; unmatched junction bases: 5. The CDR3 runs to 14 residues. CDR3 in amino acids: CASSPGGKSYEQYF. In nucleotides, the CDR3 is TGTGCCAGCAGTCCGGGGGGTAAGTCCTACGAGCAGTACTTC.

This clone was detected a few times. The V and J genes are TRBV5-5 and TRBJ1-6, with D possibly being TRBD1 (6 bases). The CDR3 has 14 amino acids. Germline-derived CDR1 and CDR2 are SGHKS and YYEKEE (reference sequence). V lost 4 bases and J 5 bases, leaving 10 bases between the germline ends. The CDR3 DNA reads as TGTGCCAGCAGCGGGGGCCGAGATAATTCACCCCTCCACTTT. It translates to CASSGGRDNSPLHF.

The V gene is TRBV5-1, the J gene TRBJ2-5; D remains ambiguous. V was clipped by 0 bases and J by 1 base, with 7 bases between them. The germline CDR1 and CDR2 sequences are SGHRS and YFSETQ. The CDR3 consists of 14 residues. CDR3 bases: TGCGCCAGCAGCTTGGGGAGAACCCAAGAGACCCAGTACTTC. Residues: CASSLGRTQETQYF. The full variable domain, completed using reference TRBV5-1 and TRBJ2-5, is KAGVTQTPRYLIKTRGQQVTLSCSPISGHRSVSWYQQTPGQGLQFLFEYFSETQRNKGNFPGRFSGRQFSNSRSEMNVSTLELGDSALYLCASSLGRTQETQYFGPGTRLLVL.

The chain couples TRBV4-2 to TRBJ1-4; D call uncertain. The CDR3 is 14 amino acids. V was shortened by 1 base and J by 5 bases, with 8 bases between the two germline ends. Germline lookup yields CDR1 LGHNA and CDR2 YNFKEQ. CDR3 in amino acids: CASSQGNGNEKLFF. The CDR3 DNA follows: TGTGCCAGCAGCCAAGGTAACGGGAATGAAAAACTGTTTTTT.

This clone has only one observation. The chain links TRBV7-2 to TRBJ2-5, with D perhaps matching TRBD1 (5 bases). Germline V CDR1 and CDR2: SGHTA, FQGNSA. V gave up 4 bases and J gave up 5 bases, with 11 bases separating them. This CDR3 spans 13 amino acids. The CDR3 protein is CASSSAGIETQYF. The DNA of the CDR3 is TGTGCCAGCAGCTCCGCAGGGATCGAGACCCAGTACTTC.

The V call is TRBV2, the J call TRBJ1-5; D remains unclear. The CDR3 consists of 13 residues. Trimming took 2 bases from V and 9 from J, leaving 11 bases between them. CDR1 is SNHLY, CDR2 FYNNEI, per germline. The CDR3 DNA reads as TGTGCCAGCAGTGAAACTGAATCTCGGCCCCAGCATTTT. This codes for CASSETESRPQHF.

This sequence joins TRBV5-4 and TRBJ1-2, with D maybe TRBD1 (6 bases). V lost 4 bases and J 2 bases, leaving 15 bases between the germline ends. The CDR3 loop spans 15 amino acids. Germline V gene lookup returns CDR1 SGHNT and CDR2 YYREEE (reference sequence). CDR3 amino acids: CASSTNGGRNYGYTF. CDR3 bases: TGTGCCAGCAGCACTAATGGGGGCAGGAACTATGGCTACACCTTC.

This clone ranks as medium-sized. The chain links TRBV7-9 to TRBJ2-2; 9 bases are shared with TRBD1. The CDR3 runs to 20 residues. V shed 5 bases, J shed 0 bases, and the junction held 16 bases outside the gene matches. CDR1 and CDR2 from the germline V gene are SEHNR and FQNEAQ (reference sequence). CDR3 sequence (DNA): TGTGCCAGCAGCAGGTCCGACAGGGGGGTCGATCGAACGAACACCGGGGAGCTGTTTTTT. It encodes CASSRSDRGVDRTNTGELFF.